The TCR beta chain under discussion was sequenced for a study of beta chain features in type 1 diabetes. The wider study: The patients were much like the healthy donors in age, gender and cell yields.

The investigators reverse transcribed all of the isolated RNA, so they sequenced expressed TCRB transcripts. Clones were sequenced by immunoSEQ multiplex PCR, and TCRdb holds only the in-frame ones, with some missing. Among around 350,000 clones listed, around 12% were seen once. V was shortened by 3 bases and J by 7 bases, with 13 bases between the two germline ends. CDR1 MGHRA and CDR2 YSYEKL come from the germline V gene. CDR3 size: 14 residues. This TCR came from a man aged 18 to 29 in good health. The sample was naive CD4+ T cells from blood. The rearrangement links TRBV4-1 to TRBJ1-5; the D gene is possibly TRBD1 (6 bases). The CDR3 DNA reads TGCGCCAGCAGCCACAGACAGGCGCGACAGCCCCAGCATTTT. This translates into CASSHRQARQPQHF.